This record concerns one T cell receptor beta chain sequence. What it recognizes is unknown. The assay was immunoSEQ multiplex PCR, and TCRdb's table has in-frame clones only and misses some. The table records about 140,000 clones, 80% to 95% of them present only once. This entry comes from a study of T cell responses to AZD1222 COVID-19 vaccine. Study-level information: Analyses pooled second doses at about 4 or about 12 weeks.

Study-level points and caveats: All repertoire sampling was performed exclusively after the peak T cell response. Only a handful of AZD1222 recipients, six or seven in all, had baseline seropositivity.

This clonotype was obtained from an adult in good health. This sample comprised peripheral blood, obtained on day 0 of AZD1222 vaccination.

CDR3 nucleotide sequence: TGTGCCAGTAGTATGGACAGAGGTCAGCCCCAGCATTTT. Encoded protein: CASSMDRGQPQHF. The chain uses TRBV19 and TRBJ1-5; the D gene is possibly TRBD1 (6 bases). Germline lookup yields CDR1 LNHDA and CDR2 SQIVND (reference sequence). The germline V and J ends were trimmed by 3 bases and 6 bases, with 9 bases remaining between them. The length of the CDR3 is 13 residues.